These T cell receptor beta chains were read from a single sample in a study of blood T cell repertoires in COVID-19. Data came from immunoSEQ multiplex PCR; TCRdb stores just in-frame clones and leaves some out. In the table there are approximately 120,000 clones, 85% to 90% of which are singletons. Sequencing used peripheral blood. These receptors all come from a human donor in a cohort sampled during active COVID-19. CDR3s leave out the opening cysteine and the closing phenylalanine or tryptophan. Fields, in order: V gene, CDR3 protein.

V gene: TRBV7-2
CDR3 protein: ASSLRGYEQY

V gene: TRBV28
CDR3 protein: ASRGQVDAYNEQF

V gene: TRBV9
CDR3 protein: ASSGSSGEYNEQF

V gene: TRBV5-6
CDR3 protein: ASSLIFEETQY

V gene: TRBV10-3
CDR3 protein: AISAIQGMNTEAF

V gene: TRBV7-9
CDR3 protein: ASSLGLAGGPGPPYEQY

V gene: TRBV7-2
CDR3 protein: ASSLPPHTGELF

V gene: TRBV7-2
CDR3 protein: ASSAGMAGVDTQY

V gene: TRBV7-8
CDR3 protein: ASSFGETYTEAF

V gene: TRBV11-2
CDR3 protein: ASSFSSGANVLT

V gene: TRBV29-1
CDR3 protein: SVRAGTANTGELF

V gene: TRBV28
CDR3 protein: ASSPVPGQGPNTEAF

V gene: TRBV19
CDR3 protein: ASSIALVAYSTDTQY

V gene: TRBV5-6
CDR3 protein: ASSHVEGNEQF

V gene: TRBV5-4
CDR3 protein: ASSPRGETQY

V gene: TRBV7-2
CDR3 protein: ASSLGVLKTQY

V gene: TRBV5-8
CDR3 protein: ASSLGTGVNEKLF

V gene: TRBV5-5
CDR3 protein: ASSWGTGQSDTQY

V gene: TRBV5-1
CDR3 protein: ASSLVTSGLTTQY

V gene: TRBV11-1
CDR3 protein: ASSLTSGTSTDTQY

V gene: TRBV6-4
CDR3 protein: ASKLETGTNSPLH

V gene: TRBV28
CDR3 protein: ASRPGTFGSDGYT

V gene: TRBV7-9
CDR3 protein: ASSFLGRAF

V gene: TRBV7-9
CDR3 protein: ASSLAGAAYEQY

V gene: TRBV15
CDR3 protein: ATSRGKSGGSYEQY

V gene: TRBV2
CDR3 protein: ASRGGQTQY

V gene: TRBV4-3
CDR3 protein: ASSLQGASSYNEQF